Included here is one T cell receptor beta chain sequence, with context. Its matching antigen is unknown. This sample stems from a study of PD-1 blockade in mismatch repair-deficient tumors. Study findings and constraints: Rapid post-treatment expansion, then contraction, generally preceding radiologic response, marked tumor-resident clones.

TCRdb keeps only in-frame clones here, not all; method: immunoSEQ multiplex PCR. The sample has tens of thousands of clones; roughly 80% are singletons. TCRs were sequenced from a few patients responding to pembrolizumab. The receptor was isolated from an adult with mismatch repair-deficient cancer. Sequencing used peripheral blood, obtained 12 weeks after starting pembrolizumab.

In nucleotides, the CDR3 is TGCAGCCTCTCGTCGCCGAGGGGAGGGAACACTGAAGCTTTCTTT. Translation gives CSLSSPRGGNTEAFF. The chain carries TRBV29-1 and TRBJ1-1; maybe TRBD1 (5 bases). Germline values: CDR1 SQVTM, CDR2 ANQGSEA. This CDR3 region has 15 residues. Trimming removed 8 bases at V and 1 base at J, with 20 bases between. The full variable domain, rest sourced from reference TRBV29-1 and TRBJ1-1, is SAVISQKPSRDICQRGTSLTIQCQVDSQVTMMFWYRQQPGQSLTLIATANQGSEATYESGFVIDKFPISRPNLTFSTLTVSNMSPEDSSIYLCSLSSPRGGNTEAFFGQGTRLTVV.